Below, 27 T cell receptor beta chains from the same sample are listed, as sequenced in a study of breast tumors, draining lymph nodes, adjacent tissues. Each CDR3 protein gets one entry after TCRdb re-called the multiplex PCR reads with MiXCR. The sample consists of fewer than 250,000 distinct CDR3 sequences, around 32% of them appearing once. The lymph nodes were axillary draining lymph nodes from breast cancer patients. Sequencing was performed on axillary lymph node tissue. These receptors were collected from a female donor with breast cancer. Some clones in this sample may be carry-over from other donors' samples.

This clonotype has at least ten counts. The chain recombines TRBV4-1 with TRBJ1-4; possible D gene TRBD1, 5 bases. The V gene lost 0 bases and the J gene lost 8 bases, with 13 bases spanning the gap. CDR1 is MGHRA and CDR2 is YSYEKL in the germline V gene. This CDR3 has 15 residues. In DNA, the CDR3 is TGCGCCAGCAGCCAAGATGGGGCAGGGCGCGAAAAACTGTTTTTT. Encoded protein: CASSQDGAGREKLFF.

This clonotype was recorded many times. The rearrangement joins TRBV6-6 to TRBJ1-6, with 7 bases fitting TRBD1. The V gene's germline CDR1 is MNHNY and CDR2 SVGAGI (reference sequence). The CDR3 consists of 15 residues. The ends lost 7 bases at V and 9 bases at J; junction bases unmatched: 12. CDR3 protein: CASKPPGQSLSPLHF. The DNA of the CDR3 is TGTGCCAGCAAACCACCGGGACAGTCCCTTTCACCCCTCCACTTT.

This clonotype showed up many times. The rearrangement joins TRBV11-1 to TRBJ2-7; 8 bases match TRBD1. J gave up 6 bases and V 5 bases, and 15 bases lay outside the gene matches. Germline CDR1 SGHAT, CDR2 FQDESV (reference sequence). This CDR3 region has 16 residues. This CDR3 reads CASSPPGDRSPTEQYF. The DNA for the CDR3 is TGTGCCAGCAGCCCCCCGGGGGACAGGTCACCTACCGAGCAGTACTTC.

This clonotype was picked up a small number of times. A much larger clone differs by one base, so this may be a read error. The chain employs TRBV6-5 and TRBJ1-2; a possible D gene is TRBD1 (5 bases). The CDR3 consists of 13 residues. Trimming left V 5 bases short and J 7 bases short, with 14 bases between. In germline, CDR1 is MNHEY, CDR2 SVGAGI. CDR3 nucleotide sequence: TGTGCCAGCAGTCATCCGGGGGTGGGTGGCTACACCTTC. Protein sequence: CASSHPGVGGYTF.

The CDR3 region has the DNA TGTGCCAGCAGCCCTGGGGGGTTACGGGCCAATGAAAAACTGTTTTTT. Translating gives CASSPGGLRANEKLFF. This chain links TRBV7-2 with TRBJ1-4; TRBD1 is a possible D gene (5 bases). Germline V gene sequence: CDR1 SGHTA, CDR2 FQGNSA. This CDR3 contains 16 residues. Trimming pared 5 bases from V and 5 bases from J, leaving 18 bases between.

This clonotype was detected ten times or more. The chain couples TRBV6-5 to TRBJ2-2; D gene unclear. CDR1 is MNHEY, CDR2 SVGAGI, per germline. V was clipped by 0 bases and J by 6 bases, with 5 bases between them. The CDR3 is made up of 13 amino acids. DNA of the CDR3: TGTGCCAGCAGTTACTCTTTGTCCGGGGAGCTGTTTTTT. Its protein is CASSYSLSGELFF.

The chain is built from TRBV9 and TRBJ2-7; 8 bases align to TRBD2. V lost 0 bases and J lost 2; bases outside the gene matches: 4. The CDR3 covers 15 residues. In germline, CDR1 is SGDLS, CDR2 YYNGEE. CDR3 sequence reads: CASSVGLAGTYEQYF. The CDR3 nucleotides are TGTGCCAGCAGCGTAGGGCTAGCGGGTACCTACGAGCAGTACTTC.

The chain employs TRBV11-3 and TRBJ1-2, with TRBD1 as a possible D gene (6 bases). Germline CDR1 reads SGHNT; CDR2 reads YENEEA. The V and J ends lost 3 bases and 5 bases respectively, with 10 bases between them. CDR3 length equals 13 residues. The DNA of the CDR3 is TGTGCCAGCAGCTTCGACAGGAGTTATGGCTACACCTTC. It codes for CASSFDRSYGYTF. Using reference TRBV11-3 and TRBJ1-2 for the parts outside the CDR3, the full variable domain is EAGVVQSPRYKIIEKKQPVAFWCNPISGHNTLYWYLQNLGQGPELLIRYENEEAVDDSQLPKDRFSAERLKGVDSTLKIQPAELGDSAVYLCASSFDRSYGYTFGSGTRLTVV.

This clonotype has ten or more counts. CDR3 region: CAWSGTGTSFYEQYF. CDR3 bases: TGTGCCTGGAGCGGGACAGGTACCTCATTCTACGAGCAGTACTTC. The chain links TRBV30 to TRBJ2-7, with TRBD1 identical over 8 bases. The J segment lost 3 bases and the V segment lost 3 bases, leaving 10 bases of the junction unmatched. There are 15 residues in the CDR3. Germline V CDR1 and CDR2: GTSNPN, SVGIG (reference sequence). The variable domain in full, completed from reference TRBV30 and TRBJ2-7, reads SQTIHQWPATLVQPVGSPLSLECTVEGTSNPNLYWYRQAAGRGLQLLFYSVGIGQISSEVPQNLSASRPQDRQFILSSKKLLLSDSGFYLCAWSGTGTSFYEQYFGPGTRLTVT.

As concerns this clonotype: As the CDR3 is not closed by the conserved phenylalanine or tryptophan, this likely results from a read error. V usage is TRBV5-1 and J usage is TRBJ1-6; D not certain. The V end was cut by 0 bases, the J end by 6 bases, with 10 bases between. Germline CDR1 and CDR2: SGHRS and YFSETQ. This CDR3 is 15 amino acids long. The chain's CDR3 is CASSLDRVGNSPLHL. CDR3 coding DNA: TGCGCCAGCAGCTTGGATAGGGTCGGTAATTCACCCCTCCACCTT.

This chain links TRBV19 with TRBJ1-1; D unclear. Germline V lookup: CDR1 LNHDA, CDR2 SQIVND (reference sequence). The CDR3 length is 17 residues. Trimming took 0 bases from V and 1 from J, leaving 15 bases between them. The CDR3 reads CASSIDGRVLRNTEAFF. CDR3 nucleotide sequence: TGTGCCAGTAGTATAGATGGGAGAGTTCTCAGGAACACTGAAGCTTTCTTT.

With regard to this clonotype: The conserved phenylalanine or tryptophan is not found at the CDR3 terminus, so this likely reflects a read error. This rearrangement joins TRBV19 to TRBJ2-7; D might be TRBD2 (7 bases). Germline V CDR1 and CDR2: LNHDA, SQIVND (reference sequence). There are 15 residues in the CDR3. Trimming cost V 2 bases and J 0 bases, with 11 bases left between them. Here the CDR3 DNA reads TGTGCCAGTAGTATAAAGGGGGGGTTCTCCTACGAGCAGTACTCC. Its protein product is CASSIKGGFSYEQYS.

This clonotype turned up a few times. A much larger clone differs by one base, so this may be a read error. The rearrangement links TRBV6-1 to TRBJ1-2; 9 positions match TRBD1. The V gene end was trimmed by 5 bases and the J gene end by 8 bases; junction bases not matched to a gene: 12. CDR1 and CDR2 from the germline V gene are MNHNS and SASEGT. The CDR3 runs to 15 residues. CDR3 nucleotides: TGTGCCAGCAGTCAGGGGAGGACAGGGGAGAAGGGCTACACCTTC. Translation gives CASSQGRTGEKGYTF.

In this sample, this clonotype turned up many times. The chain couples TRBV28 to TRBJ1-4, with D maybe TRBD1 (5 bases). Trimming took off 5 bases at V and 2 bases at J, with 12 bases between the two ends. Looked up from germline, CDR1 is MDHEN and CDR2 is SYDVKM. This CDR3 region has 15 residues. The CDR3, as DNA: TGTGCCAGCAGTCCGCCGGGACGGACTAATGAAAAACTGTTTTTT. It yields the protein CASSPPGRTNEKLFF. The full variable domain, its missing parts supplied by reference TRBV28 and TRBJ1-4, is DVKVTQSSRYLVKRTGEKVFLECVQDMDHENMFWYRQDPGLGLRLIYFSYDVKMKEKGDIPEGYSVSREKKERFSLILESASTNQTSMYLCASSPPGRTNEKLFFGSGTQLSVL.

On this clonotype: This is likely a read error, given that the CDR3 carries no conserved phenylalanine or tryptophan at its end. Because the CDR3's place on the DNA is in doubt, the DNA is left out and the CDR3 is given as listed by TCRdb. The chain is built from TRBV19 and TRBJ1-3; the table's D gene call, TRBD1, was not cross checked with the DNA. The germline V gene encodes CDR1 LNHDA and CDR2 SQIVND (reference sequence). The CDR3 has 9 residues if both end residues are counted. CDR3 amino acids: CASRSGGGT.

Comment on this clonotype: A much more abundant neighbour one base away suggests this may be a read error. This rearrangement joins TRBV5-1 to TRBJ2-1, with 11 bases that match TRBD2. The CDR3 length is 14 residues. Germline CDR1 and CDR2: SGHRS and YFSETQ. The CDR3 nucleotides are TGCGCCGGCAGCGCGGGACTAGCGGTTCGGGAGCAGTTCTTC. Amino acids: CAGSAGLAVREQFF.

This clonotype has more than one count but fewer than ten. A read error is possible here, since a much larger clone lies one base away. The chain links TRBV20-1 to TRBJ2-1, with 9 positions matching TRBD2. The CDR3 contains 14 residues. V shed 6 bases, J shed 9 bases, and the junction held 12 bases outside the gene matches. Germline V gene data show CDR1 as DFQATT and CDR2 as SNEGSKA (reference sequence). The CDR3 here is CSAAPGLASTEQFF. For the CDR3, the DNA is TGCAGTGCCGCCCCGGGACTAGCATCCACTGAGCAGTTCTTC.

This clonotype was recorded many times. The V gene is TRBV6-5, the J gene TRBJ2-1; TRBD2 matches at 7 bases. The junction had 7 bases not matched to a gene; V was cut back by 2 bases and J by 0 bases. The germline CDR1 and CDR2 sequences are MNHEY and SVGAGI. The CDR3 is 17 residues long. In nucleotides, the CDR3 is TGTGCCAGCAGTTACCTATGGGAGGGGAGCTCCTACAATGAGCAGTTCTTC. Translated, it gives CASSYLWEGSSYNEQFF.

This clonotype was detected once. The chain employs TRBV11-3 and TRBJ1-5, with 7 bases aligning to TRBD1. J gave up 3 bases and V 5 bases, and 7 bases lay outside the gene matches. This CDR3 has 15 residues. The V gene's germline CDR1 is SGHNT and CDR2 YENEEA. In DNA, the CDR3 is TGTGCCAGCAGCGCAGGGGGGGCCGTCAATCAGCCCCAGCATTTT. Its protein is CASSAGGAVNQPQHF.

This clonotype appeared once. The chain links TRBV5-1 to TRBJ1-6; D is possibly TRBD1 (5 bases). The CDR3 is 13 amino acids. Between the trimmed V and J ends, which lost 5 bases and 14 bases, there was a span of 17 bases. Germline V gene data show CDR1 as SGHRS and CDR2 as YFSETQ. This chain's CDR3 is CASSDVGRSSLHF. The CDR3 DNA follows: TGCGCCAGCAGTGATGTGGGGCGCAGTTCCCTCCACTTT.

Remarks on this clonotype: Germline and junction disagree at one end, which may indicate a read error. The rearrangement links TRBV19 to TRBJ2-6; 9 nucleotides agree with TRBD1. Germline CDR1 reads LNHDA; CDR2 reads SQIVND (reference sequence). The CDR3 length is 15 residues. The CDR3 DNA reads TGTGCCAGTAGTATACTCAACAGGGGGCGCGGGACTGAAGCTTTC. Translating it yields CASSILNRGRGTEAF.

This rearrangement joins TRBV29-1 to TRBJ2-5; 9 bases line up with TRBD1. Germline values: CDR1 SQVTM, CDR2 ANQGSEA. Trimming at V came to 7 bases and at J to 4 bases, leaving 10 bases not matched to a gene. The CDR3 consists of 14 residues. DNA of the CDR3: TGCAGCGGCTCCCTACGGACAGGGGTAGAGACCCAGTACTTC. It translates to CSGSLRTGVETQYF.

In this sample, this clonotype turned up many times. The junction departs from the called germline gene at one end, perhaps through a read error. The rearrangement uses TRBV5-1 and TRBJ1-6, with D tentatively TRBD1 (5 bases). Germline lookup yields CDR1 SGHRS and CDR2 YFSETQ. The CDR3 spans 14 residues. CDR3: CASARDRTNSPLHF. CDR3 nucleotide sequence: TGTGCCAGCGCCAGAGACAGAACAAATTCACCCCTCCACTTT.

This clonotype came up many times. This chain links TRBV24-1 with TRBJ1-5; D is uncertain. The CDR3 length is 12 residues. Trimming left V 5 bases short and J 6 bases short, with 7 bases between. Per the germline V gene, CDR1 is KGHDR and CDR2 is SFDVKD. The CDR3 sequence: CATSAEAQPQHF. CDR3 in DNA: TGTGCCACCAGTGCGGAGGCTCAGCCCCAGCATTTT.

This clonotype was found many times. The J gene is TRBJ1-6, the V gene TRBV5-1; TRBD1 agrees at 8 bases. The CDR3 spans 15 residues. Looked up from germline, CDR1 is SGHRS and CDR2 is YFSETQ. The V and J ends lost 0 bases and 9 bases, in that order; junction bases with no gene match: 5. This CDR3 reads CASSLDSGGGSPLHF. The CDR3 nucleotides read TGCGCCAGCAGCTTGGATTCAGGGGGCGGTTCACCCCTCCACTTT.

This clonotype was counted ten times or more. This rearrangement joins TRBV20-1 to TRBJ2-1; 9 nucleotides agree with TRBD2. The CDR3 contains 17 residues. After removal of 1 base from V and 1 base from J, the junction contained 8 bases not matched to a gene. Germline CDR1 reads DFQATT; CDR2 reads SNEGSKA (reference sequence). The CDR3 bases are TGCAGTGCTAGAGCCCCGGGACTAGCTAGGTCCTACAATGAGCAGTTCTTC. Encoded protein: CSARAPGLARSYNEQFF.

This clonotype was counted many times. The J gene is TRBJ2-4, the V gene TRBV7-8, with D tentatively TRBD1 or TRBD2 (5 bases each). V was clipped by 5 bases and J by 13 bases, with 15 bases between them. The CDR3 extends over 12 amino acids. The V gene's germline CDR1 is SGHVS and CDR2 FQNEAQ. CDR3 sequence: CASSHVLGEQYF. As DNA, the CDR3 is TGTGCCAGCAGCCACGTACTGGGGGAACAGTACTTC.